Shown below are 32 T cell receptor beta chains from a single sample sequenced in a study of cytomegalovirus exposure and HLA in healthy donors. The PCR contained 60 Vbeta and 13 Jbeta primers. The table came from immunoSEQ multiplex PCR; TCRdb's copy has only in-frame clones and leaves some out. The data show approximately 120,000 clones, about four fifths seen once. Input material: PBMCs. Source of these receptors: a woman in her forties in good health and CMV-seropositive.

The chain uses TRBV11-2 and TRBJ2-1, with D perhaps TRBD2 (6 bases). This CDR3 contains 15 residues. V lost 1 base and J lost 4, with 11 bases in between. The germline CDR1 and CDR2 sequences are SGHAT and FQNNGV. The CDR3 sequence: CASSLGAGPYNEQFF. The CDR3 DNA reads TGTGCCAGCAGCTTAGGGGCGGGGCCGTACAATGAGCAGTTCTTC.

On this clone: Other DNA sequences in the same sample also yield this CDR3. The gene calls are TRBV9 and TRBJ2-5; D gene unclear. Germline CDR1 SGDLS, CDR2 YYNGEE. The CDR3 sequence is 13 residues long. V was shortened by 0 bases and J by 2 bases, with 5 bases between the two germline ends. The CDR3 sequence is CASSVAVQETQYF. The CDR3 nucleotides read TGTGCCAGCAGCGTAGCGGTACAAGAGACCCAGTACTTC.

V gene TRBV19 combines with J gene TRBJ2-1; 8 bases map to TRBD2. The CDR3 totals 15 residues. Germline-derived CDR1 and CDR2 are LNHDA and SQIVND (reference sequence). V was pared by 6 bases and J by 6 bases, with 10 bases of the junction left unmatched. The CDR3: CASRDSGKVGNEQFF. The CDR3 DNA follows: TGTGCCAGTAGAGATAGCGGGAAGGTGGGCAATGAGCAGTTCTTC.

This sequence joins TRBV25-1 and TRBJ2-1; 10 bases are shared with TRBD1. In germline, CDR1 is MGHDK, CDR2 SYGVNS. With V trimmed by 4 bases and J by 9 bases, 6 bases remained unmatched. The CDR3 spans 14 residues. The CDR3 loop is CASSAGQGGTEQFF. The CDR3, as DNA: TGTGCCAGCAGTGCCGGACAGGGGGGTACTGAGCAGTTCTTC.

In this sample, this clone turned up once. The rearrangement joins TRBV6-1 to TRBJ1-5; D unclear. V was shortened by 8 bases and J by 0 bases, with 11 bases between the two germline ends. This CDR3 comprises 14 residues. CDR1 is MNHNS, CDR2 SASEGT, per germline. The CDR3 DNA follows: TGTGCCAGCGATAGAGCTTATAGCAATCAGCCCCAGCATTTT. Amino acids: CASDRAYSNQPQHF.

This chain joins TRBV6-4 and TRBJ2-1; 7 positions agree with TRBD2. Trimming at V came to 4 bases and at J to 4 bases, leaving 4 bases not matched to a gene. Germline-derived CDR1 and CDR2 are MRHNA and SNTAGT. The CDR3 sequence is 14 residues long. The CDR3 DNA reads TGTGCCAGCAGTGCTAGCGGAGCTTACAATGAGCAGTTCTTC. This sequence encodes CASSASGAYNEQFF.

This chain connects TRBV4-2 to TRBJ2-7; possibly TRBD1 for D (5 bases). The CDR3 is made up of 14 amino acids. CDR1 is LGHNA, CDR2 YNFKEQ, per germline. Trimming stripped 4 bases from V and 1 base from J, with 11 bases between. CDR3 sequence reads: CASSPMTASYEQYF. As DNA, the CDR3 is TGTGCCAGCAGCCCGATGACAGCATCCTACGAGCAGTACTTC.

V usage is TRBV28 and J usage is TRBJ1-5; the match to TRBD1 covers 8 bases. Trimming took 4 bases from V and 6 from J; bases not matched to a gene: 8. This CDR3 has 15 amino acids. Germline CDR1 MDHEN, CDR2 SYDVKM. The CDR3 spells CASSSGQGRVQPQHF. For the CDR3, the DNA is TGTGCCAGCAGTTCCGGACAGGGAAGAGTTCAGCCCCAGCATTTT.

The table lists this clone with a few counts. The gene calls are TRBV11-2 and TRBJ1-2; D is unclear. The V gene lost 2 bases and the J gene lost 8 bases, with 12 bases spanning the gap. Germline V gives CDR1 SGHAT, CDR2 FQNNGV. The CDR3 covers 13 residues. The CDR3 region has the DNA TGTGCCAGCAGCTTAAGTACGGGAGGCGGCTACACCTTC. It codes for CASSLSTGGGYTF.

V is TRBV5-8 and J is TRBJ2-3; TRBD1 aligns across 8 bases. CDR1 is SGHTS, CDR2 YDEGEE, per germline. V gave up 4 bases and J gave up 2 bases; unmatched junction bases: 6. The CDR3 has 15 amino acids. The CDR3 is CASSRQGTLTDTQYF. DNA of the CDR3: TGTGCCAGCAGCAGACAGGGGACCCTCACAGATACGCAGTATTTT.

This clone was detected only a few times. This chain uses TRBV5-4 with TRBJ2-4; 7 nucleotides agree with TRBD1. CDR1 is SGHNT and CDR2 is YYREEE in the germline V gene (reference sequence). This CDR3 comprises 16 residues. V lost 4 bases and J lost 0; bases outside the gene matches: 7. DNA of the CDR3: TGTGCCAGCAGCCTAGGGACAGCCCTAGCCAAAAACATTCAGTACTTC. This codes for CASSLGTALAKNIQYF.

The rearrangement links TRBV7-2 to TRBJ2-3, with D unclear. Germline V gene data show CDR1 as SGHTA and CDR2 as FQGNSA. V was pared by 2 bases and J by 3 bases, with 12 bases between. This CDR3 is 15 amino acids long. CDR3: CASSLPYPRTDTQYF. In DNA form, the CDR3 reads TGTGCCAGCAGCTTACCATACCCGAGGACAGATACGCAGTATTTT.

The chain has TRBV6-1 and TRBJ2-1, with TRBD1 matching over 7 bases. CDR1 MNHNS and CDR2 SASEGT come from the germline V gene. The CDR3 runs to 15 residues. J lost 6 bases, V lost 0 bases, and 5 bases had no gene match. This chain's CDR3 is CASSEAPSGGNEQFF. The CDR3 DNA reads as TGTGCCAGCAGTGAAGCGCCCTCAGGGGGCAATGAGCAGTTCTTC.

The chain has TRBV6-6 and TRBJ1-1; 7 positions agree with TRBD1. With V trimmed by 6 bases and J by 0 bases, 10 bases remained unmatched. This CDR3 region has 16 residues. The germline V gene has CDR1 MNHNY and CDR2 SVGAGI (reference sequence). CDR3 bases: TGTGCCAGCAGCTACAAATACGGGACAGTGAACACTGAAGCTTTCTTT. It translates to CASSYKYGTVNTEAFF.

This chain joins TRBV5-4 and TRBJ2-1; 7 nucleotides match TRBD2. Unmatched junction bases numbered 8, after V lost 0 bases and J lost 5 bases. There are 16 residues in the CDR3. The germline gives CDR1 SGHNT, CDR2 YYREEE (reference sequence). CDR3 sequence reads: CASSLGGGSLNNEQFF. The CDR3 DNA sequence: TGTGCCAGCAGCTTGGGGGGCGGGAGTTTGAACAATGAGCAGTTCTTC. Full variable domain (rest looked up from reference TRBV5-4 and TRBJ2-1): ETGVTQSPTHLIKTRGQQVTLRCSSQSGHNTVSWYQQALGQGPQFIFQYYREEENGRGNFPPRFSGLQFPNYSSELNVNALELDDSALYLCASSLGGGSLNNEQFFGPGTRLTVL.

This clone was recorded only once. V is TRBV21-1 and J is TRBJ2-2; the D segment call TRBD1 is taken from the table without a DNA check. TRBV21-1 is an annotated pseudogene. The CDR3 runs 14 residues. Here the CDR3 reads CASSKVGGIGELFF. The CDR3 DNA reads as TGTGCCAGCAGCAAAGTAGGGGGCATCGGGGAGCTGTTTTTT.

This chain joins TRBV11-2 and TRBJ1-1, with TRBD1 matching 8 bases. The CDR3 consists of 16 residues. Looked up from germline, CDR1 is SGHAT and CDR2 is FQNNGV. With 3 bases clipped from V and 3 bases from J, the junction kept 9 bases outside the gene matches. The CDR3 nucleotides read TGTGCCAGCAGCTTCGGACAGGGCGAGGTTCACACTGAAGCTTTCTTT. Its translation: CASSFGQGEVHTEAFF.

The V gene is TRBV28, the J gene TRBJ1-1; TRBD1 matches at 11 bases. CDR1 is MDHEN, CDR2 SYDVKM, per germline. This CDR3 has 15 amino acids. The junction had 1 base not matched to a gene; V was cut back by 1 base and J by 3 bases. CDR3 region: CASSLLGQGDTEAFF. The CDR3 coding sequence is TGTGCCAGCAGTTTATTGGGACAGGGGGACACTGAAGCTTTCTTT.

J is TRBJ1-4 and V is TRBV19, with D perhaps matching TRBD1 (6 bases). The V gene's germline CDR1 is LNHDA and CDR2 SQIVND (reference sequence). Between the trimmed V and J ends, which lost 7 bases and 7 bases, there was a span of 16 bases. There are 14 residues in the CDR3. CDR3 nucleotides: TGTGCCAGTACCCCGACAGGAGACGTTGAAAAACTGTTTTTT. It specifies CASTPTGDVEKLFF.

The V and J genes are TRBV7-2 and TRBJ2-7; 9 bases fit TRBD1. In germline, CDR1 is SGHTA, CDR2 FQGNSA. V lost 5 bases and J lost 6; bases outside the gene matches: 8. The CDR3 spans 14 residues. The CDR3 DNA reads TGTGCCAGCAGCATAAGGACAGGGGAGGGCGAGCAGTACTTC. This sequence encodes CASSIRTGEGEQYF.

This rearrangement joins TRBV4-1 to TRBJ2-1, with 8 bases identical to TRBD2. This CDR3 is 15 amino acids long. Germline CDR1 reads MGHRA; CDR2 reads YSYEKL. V trimming: 3 bases; J trimming: 5 bases; junction bases outside the gene matches: 6. DNA of the CDR3: TGCGCCAGCAGCCACAGCGGGAGCATAAACAATGAGCAGTTCTTC. As protein: CASSHSGSINNEQFF.

The rearrangement uses TRBV28 and TRBJ2-3, with TRBD1 matching over 8 bases. The V gene's germline CDR1 is MDHEN and CDR2 SYDVKM. This CDR3 region has 14 residues. Trimming cost V 6 bases and J 1 base; bases outside gene matches: 3. CDR3 amino acids: CASSSRGRTDTQYF. CDR3 DNA: TGTGCCAGCAGCTCCAGGGGGCGCACAGATACGCAGTATTTT.

The rearrangement links TRBV10-3 to TRBJ2-3, with D maybe TRBD2 (5 bases). CDR3 length: 16 amino acids. The germline gives CDR1 ENHRY, CDR2 SYGVKD. V lost 2 bases, J lost 1 base, and 13 bases lay in between. CDR3 protein: CAISESRFSGTDTQYF. For the CDR3, the DNA is TGTGCCATCAGTGAGAGTCGGTTTAGCGGCACAGATACGCAGTATTTT.

The chain couples TRBV7-2 to TRBJ1-1, with 8 bases that match TRBD1. The CDR3 is 13 residues long. CDR1 is SGHTA and CDR2 is FQGNSA in the germline V gene. V trimming: 5 bases; J trimming: 12 bases; junction bases outside the gene matches: 11. The CDR3 here is CASSTSGQASPFF. DNA for the CDR3: TGTGCCAGCAGCACATCGGGACAGGCCTCCCCTTTCTTT.

The chain has TRBV11-1 and TRBJ2-6; maybe TRBD1 (5 bases). Germline CDR1 SGHAT, CDR2 FQDESV (reference sequence). The CDR3 is 15 residues long. Trimming removed 4 bases from V and 0 bases from J, with 7 bases in between. CDR3 region: CASSSDSSGANVLTF. CDR3 coding DNA: TGTGCCAGCAGCTCCGACAGCTCTGGGGCCAACGTCCTGACTTTC. Full variable domain (outside the CDR3, taken from reference TRBV11-1 and TRBJ2-6): EAEVAQSPRYKITEKSQAVAFWCDPISGHATLYWYRQILGQGPELLVQFQDESVVDDSQLPKDRFSAERLKGVDSTLKIQPAELGDSAMYLCASSSDSSGANVLTFGAGSRLTVL.

The CDR3 nucleotides read TGTGCCAGCAGGGAAGGGGCTAACTATGGCTACACCTTC. Translating gives CASREGANYGYTF. The chain couples TRBV28 to TRBJ1-2; a weak D match, TRBD1 (5 bases). In germline, CDR1 is MDHEN, CDR2 SYDVKM. The CDR3 runs 13 residues. V was pared by 6 bases and J by 0 bases, with 8 bases between.

The chain joins TRBV7-2 to TRBJ1-1; a possible D gene is TRBD1 (5 bases). The CDR3 loop spans 14 amino acids. Germline lookup yields CDR1 SGHTA and CDR2 FQGNSA. V was shortened by 5 bases and J by 4 bases, with 14 bases between the two germline ends. The CDR3 protein is CASSPRSGATEAFF. In DNA, the CDR3 is TGTGCCAGCAGCCCGAGGAGCGGGGCCACTGAAGCTTTCTTT. The whole variable domain, filled in from reference TRBV7-2 and TRBJ1-1, reads GAGVSQSPSNKVTEKGKDVELRCDPISGHTALYWYRQSLGQGLEFLIYFQGNSAPDKSGLPSDRFSAERTGGSVSTLTIQRTQQEDSAVYLCASSPRSGATEAFFGQGTRLTVV.

The genes are TRBV6-5 and TRBJ2-7; 8 bases are shared with TRBD1. V shed 0 bases and J 7 bases; nucleotides not matched to a gene: 8. Germline CDR1 is MNHEY and CDR2 is SVGAGI. The CDR3 contains 15 residues. CDR3 loop: CASSYSTDRAREQYF. In DNA form, the CDR3 reads TGTGCCAGCAGTTACTCTACGGACAGGGCGCGTGAGCAGTACTTC.

The J gene is TRBJ2-2, the V gene TRBV5-4, with TRBD1 matching 11 bases. Germline-derived CDR1 and CDR2 are SGHNT and YYREEE (reference sequence). This CDR3 comprises 15 residues. V shed 4 bases and J 4 bases; nucleotides not matched to a gene: 3. The CDR3 reads CASSRGTGGTGELFF. The CDR3 coding sequence is TGTGCCAGCAGCCGGGGGACAGGGGGCACCGGGGAGCTGTTTTTT.

The rearrangement links TRBV9 to TRBJ2-2, with a possible D match to TRBD1 (5 bases). The CDR3 is made up of 14 amino acids. The germline V gene encodes CDR1 SGDLS and CDR2 YYNGEE. Trimming stripped 0 bases from V and 6 bases from J, with 9 bases between. CDR3 sequence: CASSVAAGSGELFF. The CDR3 DNA is TGTGCCAGCAGCGTAGCGGCAGGGTCCGGGGAGCTGTTTTTT.

V usage is TRBV29-1 and J usage is TRBJ2-7; 7 bases are a match to TRBD2. Germline lookup yields CDR1 SQVTM and CDR2 ANQGSEA. V gave up 1 base and J gave up 4 bases; unmatched junction bases: 10. CDR3 size: 15 residues. The CDR3 DNA is TGCAGCGTTGAAGTTCCGGCCGGGCGGGGGTACGAGCAGTACTTC. Protein sequence: CSVEVPAGRGYEQYF.

This clone has just one count. The chain is built from TRBV7-9 and TRBJ2-7; D remains ambiguous. Germline V gene lookup returns CDR1 SEHNR and CDR2 FQNEAQ (reference sequence). V was cut by 1 base and J by 2 bases, with 3 bases left in between. The CDR3 sequence is 12 residues long. In DNA form, the CDR3 reads TGTGCCAGCAGCTTAGGAGCCTACGAGCAGTACTTC. This encodes CASSLGAYEQYF.